A single sample gave rise to the 13 T cell receptor beta chains below, sequenced in a study of read filtering for tumor transcriptome and immune sequencing. Molecular barcoded adaptors covering alpha/delta and beta/gamma chains were used on approximately 400 ng RNA. TCRdb re-called the reads through MiXCR, storing one row per CDR3 protein. The sample gives 40,000 to 55,000 distinct CDR3 sequences, around 20% of which show up once; roughly 15% is in the top ten. Source material: a population of CD138-negative cells sorted from bone marrow. Source of these receptors: a donor aged 40 or older with multiple myeloma.

The chain joins TRBV6-6 to TRBJ1-4; 10 nucleotides match TRBD1. The junction had 9 bases not matched to a gene; V was cut back by 6 bases and J by 8 bases. CDR1 and CDR2 (germline): MNHNY, SVGAGI (reference sequence). The CDR3 consists of 15 residues. The CDR3 DNA reads TGTGCCAGCAGACCAATCGACAGGGGGCAAGAAAAACTGTTTTTT. Its protein is CASRPIDRGQEKLFF.

This chain connects TRBV20-1 to TRBJ2-7; possibly TRBD2 for D (5 bases). Looked up from germline, CDR1 is DFQATT and CDR2 is SNEGSKA (reference sequence). Trimming took 2 bases from V and 2 from J, leaving 10 bases between them. This CDR3 contains 13 residues. The CDR3 region has the DNA TGCAGTGCTAGATGGATTAGCGCCTACGAGCAGTACTTC. Translating gives CSARWISAYEQYF.

At least ten counts were recorded for this clonotype. The chain combines TRBV5-1 with TRBJ2-6; D is unresolved. The germline CDR1 and CDR2 sequences are SGHRS and YFSETQ. V lost 4 bases and J lost 4, with 9 bases in between. This CDR3 has 14 residues. The DNA of the CDR3 is TGCGCCAGCAGCGGCCGCCCGGGGGCCAACGTCCTGACTTTC. The encoded protein is CASSGRPGANVLTF.

This clonotype was seen at least ten times. V is TRBV2 and J is TRBJ1-1; no reliable D call. Trimming removed 1 base from V and 5 bases from J, with 8 bases in between. CDR3 length equals 13 residues. Germline lookup yields CDR1 SNHLY and CDR2 FYNNEI. CDR3 nucleotide sequence: TGTGCCAGCAGTGAAGTCAAGAGGACTGAAGCTTTCTTT. Translation gives CASSEVKRTEAFF.

Turning to this clonotype: A read error is possible here, since a much larger clone lies one base away. The V call is TRBV5-4, the J call TRBJ2-5; perhaps TRBD2 as D (5 bases). Germline V CDR1 and CDR2: SGHNT, YYREEE (reference sequence). This CDR3 has 13 amino acids. DNA for the CDR3: TGTGCCAGCAGCTTTGGAGGCCAAGAGACCCAGCACTTC. Translating it yields CASSFGGQETQHF. The variable domain in full, completed from reference TRBV5-4 and TRBJ2-5, reads ETGVTQSPTHLIKTRGQQVTLRCSSQSGHNTVSWYQQALGQGPQFIFQYYREEENGRGNFPPRFSGLQFPNYSSELNVNALELDDSALYLCASSFGGQETQHFGPGTRLLVL.

A note on this clonotype: Being one base from a much bigger clone, this may be a read error. This chain uses TRBV7-8 with TRBJ1-3; D not certain. The CDR3 totals 13 residues. Germline V lookup: CDR1 SGHVS, CDR2 FQNEAQ. Trimming left V 5 bases short and J 5 bases short, with 10 bases between. The CDR3: CASSPRGRNTIYF. In nucleotides, the CDR3 is TGTGCCAGCAGCCCGAGAGGTAGAAACACCATATATTTT. Complete variable domain (other parts from reference TRBV7-8 and TRBJ1-3): GAGVSQSPRYKVAKRGQDVALRCDPISGHVSLFWYQQALGQGPEFLTYFQNEAQLDKSGLPSDRFFAERPEGSVSTLKIQRTQQEDSAVYLCASSPRGRNTIYFGEGSWLTVV.

This clonotype came up once. The chain employs TRBV7-8 and TRBJ2-3; 7 bases are a match to TRBD1. The germline V gene encodes CDR1 SGHVS and CDR2 FQNEAQ. This CDR3 has 14 amino acids. V lost 5 bases to trimming and J lost 3 bases; unmatched junction nucleotides: 5. Written as DNA, the CDR3 is TGTGCCAGCAGCCCGGACAGGATTACAGATACGCAGTATTTT. Encoded protein: CASSPDRITDTQYF.

This clonotype was detected a few times. This sequence joins TRBV21-1 and TRBJ1-5; no DNA check was done on the table's D call, TRBD1. TRBV21-1 is shown as a pseudogene. This CDR3 comprises 15 residues. CDR3 residues: CASSKESQGNQPQHF. DNA of the CDR3: TGTGCCAGCAGCAAAGAAAGCCAGGGGAATCAGCCCCAGCATTTT.

In regard to this clonotype: A clone one base away is much larger, so this may be a read error. The CDR3 nucleotides are TGTGCCAGCAGTCCGTTAGCCCCGGGACAGGGGAGTGGGTATCAGCCCCAGCATTTT. As protein: CASSPLAPGQGSGYQPQHF. The chain links TRBV6-5 to TRBJ1-5, with TRBD1 identical over 10 bases. The germline CDR1 and CDR2 sequences are MNHEY and SVGAGI. The CDR3 loop spans 19 amino acids. The V segment lost 5 bases and the J segment 5 bases; nucleotides outside the gene matches: 18.

About this clonotype: A much larger clone is a single base away; this may be a read error. The chain combines TRBV29-1 with TRBJ2-2, with a possible D match to TRBD2 (5 bases). The length of the CDR3 is 11 residues. Germline-derived CDR1 and CDR2 are SQVTM and ANQGSEA. CDR3 region: CSVQSAGELLF. In DNA, the CDR3 is TGCAGCGTTCAGTCGGCCGGGGAGCTGTTATTT.

Points on this clonotype: This clone may be a read error of a much larger clone one base away. The chain has TRBV20-1 and TRBJ1-1; D is unresolved. This CDR3 region has 12 residues. The germline V gene has CDR1 DFQATT and CDR2 SNEGSKA (reference sequence). This CDR3 is CSARNTNAEAFF. CDR3 DNA: TGCAGTGCCCGGAACACGAACGCTGAAGCTTTCTTT.

The table lists this clonotype with many counts. This chain joins TRBV19 and TRBJ2-1; 7 bases fit TRBD1. The CDR3 length is 15 residues. CDR1 and CDR2 (germline): LNHDA, SQIVND (reference sequence). J lost 2 bases, V lost 5 bases, and 6 bases had no gene match. The CDR3 sequence: CASSADRDAYNEQFF. CDR3 nucleotide sequence: TGTGCCAGTAGTGCCGACAGGGACGCCTACAATGAGCAGTTCTTC. The variable domain in full, completed from reference TRBV19 and TRBJ2-1, reads DGGITQSPKYLFRKEGQNVTLSCEQNLNHDAMYWYRQDPGQGLRLIYYSQIVNDFQKGDIAEGYSVSREKKESFPLTVTSAQKNPTAFYLCASSADRDAYNEQFFGPGTRLTVL.

Many counts were recorded for this clonotype. The V gene is TRBV14, the J gene TRBJ2-1; D ambiguous. Trimming took 1 base from V and 0 from J, leaving 10 bases between them. Germline assignment: CDR1 SGHDN and CDR2 FVKESK. The CDR3 consists of 16 residues. This chain's CDR3 is CASSQVARRSYNEQFF. The CDR3 coding sequence is TGTGCCAGCAGCCAAGTCGCCCGCCGCTCCTACAATGAGCAGTTCTTC.